This T cell receptor beta chain was sequenced for a study of blood T cell repertoires in COVID-19. In the study overall: Samples of COVID-19 (acute and convalescent) were obtained from the United States, Italy and Spain.

Germline V gene sequence: CDR1 SGDLS, CDR2 YYNGEE. CDR3 size: 14 residues. The J segment lost 3 bases and the V segment lost 5 bases, leaving 7 bases of the junction unmatched. The authors' processing: Estimated nucleated cell counts came from reference gene primer amplification. Assay used: immunoSEQ multiplex PCR; TCRdb lists only in-frame clones, some missing. Clone size and the V and J calls come from that table; the DNA yielded D and trimming. The sample lists roughly 230,000 clones, about 80% occurring once. Details on this clone: The same CDR3 is also encoded by other DNA sequences in this sample.

J is TRBJ1-2 and V is TRBV9, with 7 bases aligning to TRBD1. This receptor was taken from a man between 45 and 60 years old with active or convalescent COVID-19. The sample taken for sequencing was peripheral blood. CDR3: CASSPTGTDYGYTF. CDR3 nucleotides: TGTGCCAGCAGTCCGACAGGGACTGACTATGGCTACACCTTC.